The TCR beta chain under discussion was sequenced for a study of human versus mouse CDR3 diversity and MHC coevolution. Sorting isolated naive CD4 T cells lacking CD45RO and expressing CD62L. Data came from immunoSEQ multiplex PCR; TCRdb stores just in-frame clones and leaves some out. The table records tens of thousands of clones, 90% to 95% of them present only once. Germline CDR1 MNHNS, CDR2 SASEGT. V was clipped by 6 bases and J by 3 bases; unmatched bases: 3. This CDR3 is 13 amino acids long. The sample comprised naive CD4+ T cells from blood. Subset indicated: CD45RO-negative CD62L-positive naive CD4 T cells. The chain couples TRBV6-1 to TRBJ1-2; 8 nucleotides agree with TRBD1. The receptor's source is a person between 25 and 75 years old in good health. The CDR3 sequence is CASRPDRDYGYTF. The CDR3 DNA follows: TGTGCCAGCAGACCGGACAGGGACTATGGCTACACCTTC.